The clone carrying this TCR beta chain has just a few counts. This record comes from a study of OX40 agonist ivuxolimab in advanced cancers. Study as a whole: The dose of intravenous ivuxolimab that patients received every 2 weeks ranged from 0.01 to 10 mg/kg.

The method was immunoSEQ multiplex PCR; TCRdb's version includes in-frame clones alone and lacks a portion of them. The sample shows roughly 100,000 clones, over 80% of them seen only once. The receptor's source is an adult with an advanced solid tumor such as melanoma, head and neck, liver or kidney cancer. Sequencing used CD4+ or CD8+ T cells sorted from blood, obtained in a trial of the OX40 agonist ivuxolimab.

The CDR3 nucleotides are TGTGCCAGCAGCCTCCCTCGTACTAGCGGGAGGAAACCCTACAATGAGCAGTTCTTC. Its protein product is CASSLPRTSGRKPYNEQFF. The chain uses TRBV7-9 and TRBJ2-1; 12 nucleotides align to TRBD2. Losses at the gene ends were 5 bases for V and 2 bases for J; bases not matched to a gene: 13. Germline assignment: CDR1 SEHNR and CDR2 FQNEAQ (reference sequence). This CDR3 has 19 amino acids.